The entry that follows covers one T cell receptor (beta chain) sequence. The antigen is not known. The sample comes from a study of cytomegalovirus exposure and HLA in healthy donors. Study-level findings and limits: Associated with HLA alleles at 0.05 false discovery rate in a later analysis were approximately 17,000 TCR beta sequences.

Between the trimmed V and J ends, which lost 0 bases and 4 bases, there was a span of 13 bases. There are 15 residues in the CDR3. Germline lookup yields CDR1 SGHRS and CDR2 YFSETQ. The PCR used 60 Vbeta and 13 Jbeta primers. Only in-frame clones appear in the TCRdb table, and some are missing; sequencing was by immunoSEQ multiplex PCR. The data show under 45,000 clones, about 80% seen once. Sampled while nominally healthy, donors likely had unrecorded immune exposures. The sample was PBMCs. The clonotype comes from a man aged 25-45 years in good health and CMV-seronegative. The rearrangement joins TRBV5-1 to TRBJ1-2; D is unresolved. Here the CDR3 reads CASSLAGGGGYGYTF. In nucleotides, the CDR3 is TGCGCCAGCAGCTTGGCTGGAGGTGGAGGCTATGGCTACACCTTC.